The 29 T cell receptor beta chains presented below share a single source sample, sequenced in a study of T cells in Graves' hyperthyroidism and ophthalmopathy. RNA transcripts served as the template for amplifying TCR beta CDR3 regions. The HTBI primer set served for first-round RT-PCR of the TCR CDR3. Via MiXCR, TCRdb re-called the multiplex PCR reads, giving one row per CDR3 protein. The repertoire has about 640,000 distinct CDR3 sequences, about 45% of them found once; the top ten carry less than 9%. Sequences were obtained from peripheral blood or thyroid tissue (not recorded which). These receptors all stem from an adult man with Graves' disease, either hyperthyroidism or ophthalmopathy (not recorded which).

This clonotype has more than one count but fewer than ten. One junction end disagrees with the germline gene, perhaps due to a read error. The rearrangement uses TRBV20-1 and TRBJ2-7, with 7 bases aligning to TRBD1. The CDR3 consists of 14 residues. Germline V CDR1 and CDR2: DFQATT, SNEGSKA (reference sequence). This CDR3 reads CSARAEGASDEQYF. In nucleotides, the CDR3 is TGCAGTGCTAGAGCTGAGGGGGCCTCCGACGAGCAGTACTTC.

This clonotype was observed a few times. The rearrangement uses TRBV5-1 and TRBJ2-2, with D possibly being TRBD2 (5 bases). The V and J ends lost 4 bases and 4 bases respectively, with 11 bases between them. Germline assignment: CDR1 SGHRS and CDR2 YFSETQ. The CDR3 runs 14 residues. The CDR3 nucleotides read TGCGCCAGCAGCGTGTCAGAGGGCACCGGGGAGCTGTTTTTT. Translation: CASSVSEGTGELFF. Full variable domain (outside the CDR3, taken from reference TRBV5-1 and TRBJ2-2): KAGVTQTPRYLIKTRGQQVTLSCSPISGHRSVSWYQQTPGQGLQFLFEYFSETQRNKGNFPGRFSGRQFSNSRSEMNVSTLELGDSALYLCASSVSEGTGELFFGEGSRLTVL.

This clonotype was counted only a few times. The rearrangement links TRBV20-1 to TRBJ2-7; the D gene is possibly TRBD1 (5 bases). CDR1 is DFQATT and CDR2 is SNEGSKA in the germline V gene (reference sequence). Trimming cost V 0 bases and J 1 base, with 13 bases left between them. This CDR3 is built from 15 residues. Here the CDR3 DNA reads TGCAGTGCTAGAGACCCTCGACAGCGATCCTACGAGCAGTACTTC. Encoded protein: CSARDPRQRSYEQYF.

This clonotype was picked up a small number of times. The junction departs from germline at one end; a sequencing error may be responsible. The gene calls are TRBV7-2 and TRBJ2-5; D may match TRBD1 or TRBD2 (6 bases each). The CDR3 has 14 residues. The V gene's germline CDR1 is SGHTA and CDR2 FQGNSA. CDR3 DNA: TGTGCCAGTAGTATAGGGGGGATCCAAGGGACCCAGTACTTC. Translating it yields CASSIGGIQGTQYF. The full variable domain, with the rest looked up from reference TRBV7-2 and TRBJ2-5, is GAGVSQSPSNKVTEKGKDVELRCDPISGHTALYWYRQSLGQGLEFLIYFQGNSAPDKSGLPSDRFSAERTGGSVSTLTIQRTQQEDSAVYLCASSIGGIQGTQYFGPGTRLLVL.

This chain links TRBV2 with TRBJ1-1; 10 bases are a match to TRBD1. The germline V gene has CDR1 SNHLY and CDR2 FYNNEI. This CDR3 is 14 amino acids long. V lost 4 bases to trimming and J lost 4 bases; unmatched junction nucleotides: 3. The CDR3 DNA sequence: TGTGCCAGCAGTGGGGACAGGGGTGGCACTGAAGCTTTCTTT. It specifies CASSGDRGGTEAFF.

J is TRBJ2-3 and V is TRBV7-2, with D maybe TRBD2 (5 bases). Germline-derived CDR1 and CDR2 are SGHTA and FQGNSA. There are 15 residues in the CDR3. With 1 base removed from V and 3 bases from J, the gap between germline ends came to 11 bases. In DNA form, the CDR3 reads TGTGCCAGCAGCTTAGTGGGAGAGAGTACAGATACGCAGTATTTT. It codes for CASSLVGESTDTQYF. Together with reference TRBV7-2 and TRBJ2-3, the CDR3 gives the full variable domain: GAGVSQSPSNKVTEKGKDVELRCDPISGHTALYWYRQSLGQGLEFLIYFQGNSAPDKSGLPSDRFSAERTGGSVSTLTIQRTQQEDSAVYLCASSLVGESTDTQYFGPGTRLTVL.

Note on this clonotype: This may stem from a read error, because a much larger clone lies one nucleotide away. V gene TRBV7-9 combines with J gene TRBJ1-5; D perhaps matches TRBD1 (6 bases). The V gene's germline CDR1 is SEHNR and CDR2 FQNEAQ (reference sequence). The CDR3 totals 15 residues. Trimming pared 5 bases from V and 9 bases from J, leaving 20 bases between. The CDR3, as DNA: TGTGCCAGCAGCCTAAGCAGGGGTAGGGATCTGCCCCAGCATTTT. This sequence encodes CASSLSRGRDLPQHF.

The chain uses TRBV7-9 and TRBJ2-7; 11 positions match TRBD1. Germline assignment: CDR1 SEHNR and CDR2 FQNEAQ (reference sequence). Unmatched junction bases numbered 6, after V lost 5 bases and J lost 3 bases. This CDR3 is built from 15 residues. CDR3 region: CASSKRDRGDYEQYF. Written as DNA, the CDR3 is TGTGCCAGCAGCAAGCGGGACAGGGGGGACTACGAGCAGTACTTC.

The V call is TRBV2, the J call TRBJ1-2; no clear D. This CDR3 comprises 12 residues. Between the trimmed V and J ends, which lost 6 bases and 6 bases, there was a span of 11 bases. CDR1 is SNHLY and CDR2 is FYNNEI in the germline V gene. The CDR3 DNA reads TGTGCCAGCAGGGAGTCCTGGAATGGCTACACCTTC. It yields the protein CASRESWNGYTF.

This clonotype has a count of ten or more. The chain combines TRBV10-3 with TRBJ1-2, with TRBD1 identical over 9 bases. Germline V gives CDR1 ENHRY, CDR2 SYGVKD. This CDR3 is built from 12 residues. The V gene end was trimmed by 4 bases and the J gene end by 6 bases; junction bases not matched to a gene: 0. CDR3 bases: TGTGCCATCAGTGGGACAGGGGATGGCTACACCTTC. Its protein product is CAISGTGDGYTF.

With respect to this clonotype: At one end, the junction sequence differs from germline, possibly due to a read error. V and J are TRBV10-3 and TRBJ1-4; D is possibly TRBD1 (5 bases). In germline, CDR1 is ENHRY, CDR2 SYGVKD. The CDR3 has 17 residues. CDR3 nucleotide sequence: TGTGCCAGCAGTTACTGGGCCGACGGGGGAGTAAATCAAAAACTGTTTTTT. The encoded protein is CASSYWADGGVNQKLFF.

CDR3 in amino acids: CSARDWTGEDYGELFF. The CDR3 bases are TGCAGTGCTAGAGATTGGACAGGGGAGGACTATGGGGAGCTGTTTTTT. The rearrangement uses TRBV20-1 and TRBJ2-2; 9 bases line up with TRBD1. V dropped 0 bases and J dropped 8; count of bases not matched to a gene: 10. The V gene's germline CDR1 is DFQATT and CDR2 SNEGSKA (reference sequence). This CDR3 spans 16 amino acids.

This chain connects TRBV7-9 to TRBJ1-6; TRBD1 is a possible D gene (5 bases). CDR1 and CDR2 (germline): SEHNR, FQNEAQ (reference sequence). V lost 3 bases, J lost 7 bases, and 19 bases lay in between. The CDR3 contains 17 residues. The CDR3 sequence is CASSLDPRGDVNSPLHF. CDR3 nucleotides: TGTGCCAGCAGCTTGGACCCTAGAGGGGATGTGAATTCACCCCTCCACTTT.

This clonotype has at least ten counts. The J gene is TRBJ1-4, the V gene TRBV2; 8 nucleotides agree with TRBD1. V was pared by 6 bases and J by 5 bases, with 5 bases of the junction left unmatched. The CDR3 consists of 14 residues. Germline CDR1 and CDR2: SNHLY and FYNNEI. CDR3 in amino acids: CASRRDRSNEKLFF. As DNA, the CDR3 is TGTGCCAGCAGACGGGACAGGTCCAATGAAAAACTGTTTTTT.

This clonotype was seen more than once but under ten times. The gene calls are TRBV7-9 and TRBJ2-7; D gene uncertain. The CDR3 runs to 14 residues. Trimming removed 7 bases at V and 3 bases at J, with 16 bases between. Germline values: CDR1 SEHNR, CDR2 FQNEAQ (reference sequence). The CDR3 coding sequence is TGTGCCAGCACGGAAGATTCTTCATACTACGAGCAGTACTTC. Its protein product is CASTEDSSYYEQYF.

The V and J genes are TRBV7-4 and TRBJ2-3; D is perhaps TRBD2 (6 bases). CDR3 length equals 18 residues. From germline, CDR1 is SGHVT and CDR2 SQSDAQ. Trimming removed 5 bases from V and 1 base from J, with 22 bases in between. This CDR3 is CASSPPNQLARGTDTQYF. DNA for the CDR3: TGTGCCAGCAGCCCACCGAACCAACTAGCCAGGGGCACAGATACGCAGTATTTT.

A note on this clonotype: A single base separates this from a much larger clone, so it may be a read error. This sequence joins TRBV10-3 and TRBJ1-2; TRBD1 is a possible D gene (5 bases). CDR1 is ENHRY and CDR2 is SYGVKD in the germline V gene. The CDR3 loop spans 14 amino acids. Trimming took 6 bases from V and 4 from J, leaving 15 bases between them. CDR3 sequence reads: CAIRDRQTSYGYTF. The CDR3 nucleotides read TGTGCCATCAGGGACCGACAGACCAGCTATGGCTACACCTTC.

The CDR3 spells CASSLSRTGSSEKLFF. Written as DNA, the CDR3 is TGTGCCAGCAGCTTATCCCGGACAGGTTCGAGTGAAAAACTGTTTTTT. The V call is TRBV7-9, the J call TRBJ1-4, with 7 nucleotides matching TRBD1. V was clipped by 2 bases and J by 7 bases; unmatched bases: 10. The CDR3 sequence is 16 residues long. The germline V gene has CDR1 SEHNR and CDR2 FQNEAQ (reference sequence). Together with reference TRBV7-9 and TRBJ1-4, the CDR3 gives the full variable domain: DTGVSQNPRHKITKRGQNVTFRCDPISEHNRLYWYRQTLGQGPEFLTYFQNEAQLEKSRLLSDRFSAERPKGSFSTLEIQRTEQGDSAMYLCASSLSRTGSSEKLFFGSGTQLSVL.

The CDR3 nucleotides read TGTGCCAGCAGCCCCCTCCCCGGACAGGGTTCCTATAATTCACCCCTCCACTTT. This codes for CASSPLPGQGSYNSPLHF. The chain recombines TRBV7-2 with TRBJ1-6; 8 nucleotides line up with TRBD1. V lost 5 bases to trimming and J lost 1 base; unmatched junction nucleotides: 10. Germline values: CDR1 SGHTA, CDR2 FQGNSA. The CDR3 length is 18 residues.

The chain uses TRBV29-1 and TRBJ1-1; 11 bases agree with TRBD1. CDR1 and CDR2 from the germline V gene are SQVTM and ANQGSEA. This CDR3 region has 14 residues. CDR3 loop: CSLGQGALNTEAFF. The CDR3 DNA reads TGCAGTCTAGGACAGGGGGCTTTGAACACTGAAGCTTTCTTT.

The rearrangement uses TRBV7-9 and TRBJ1-5, with D possibly matching TRBD1 (5 bases). The V gene's germline CDR1 is SEHNR and CDR2 FQNEAQ (reference sequence). V was pared by 5 bases and J by 7 bases, with 18 bases between. The CDR3 spans 15 residues. The CDR3 loop is CASSPSIGGEQPQHF. The CDR3 DNA reads as TGTGCCAGCAGCCCCTCGATTGGGGGAGAGCAGCCCCAGCATTTT. Drawing the rest from reference TRBV7-9 and TRBJ1-5, the complete variable domain is DTGVSQNPRHKITKRGQNVTFRCDPISEHNRLYWYRQTLGQGPEFLTYFQNEAQLEKSRLLSDRFSAERPKGSFSTLEIQRTEQGDSAMYLCASSPSIGGEQPQHFGDGTRLSIL.

The chain carries TRBV24-1 and TRBJ1-2, with 9 bases lining up with TRBD1. Germline V gene data show CDR1 as KGHDR and CDR2 as SFDVKD. The CDR3 is 13 amino acids. Unmatched junction bases numbered 5, after V lost 5 bases and J lost 8 bases. The CDR3 DNA reads as TGTGCCACCAGTGGACAGGGGGGTCGCGGCTACACCTTC. It yields the protein CATSGQGGRGYTF.

This clonotype was seen a few times. This chain links TRBV7-9 with TRBJ2-7; D is perhaps TRBD2 (5 bases). The CDR3 loop spans 14 amino acids. V was shortened by 5 bases and J by 2 bases, with 13 bases between the two germline ends. Germline CDR1 reads SEHNR; CDR2 reads FQNEAQ (reference sequence). Here the CDR3 reads CASSQPGSTYEQYF. CDR3 DNA sequence: TGTGCCAGCAGCCAACCGGGGTCAACCTACGAGCAGTACTTC.

This chain joins TRBV5-1 and TRBJ2-2, with D possibly matching TRBD1 (6 bases). V was pared by 4 bases and J by 2 bases, with 9 bases between. This CDR3 has 14 residues. Per the germline V gene, CDR1 is SGHRS and CDR2 is YFSETQ. The chain's CDR3 is CASSEGENTGELFF. The CDR3 bases are TGCGCCAGCAGCGAGGGGGAAAACACCGGGGAGCTGTTTTTT. Full variable domain (outside the CDR3, taken from reference TRBV5-1 and TRBJ2-2): KAGVTQTPRYLIKTRGQQVTLSCSPISGHRSVSWYQQTPGQGLQFLFEYFSETQRNKGNFPGRFSGRQFSNSRSEMNVSTLELGDSALYLCASSEGENTGELFFGEGSRLTVL.

V usage is TRBV9 and J usage is TRBJ1-3; no firm D call. CDR3 length: 14 amino acids. Deletions cut 3 bases from V and 4 bases from J, with 11 bases between. Germline-derived CDR1 and CDR2 are SGDLS and YYNGEE. The CDR3 DNA reads TGTGCCAGCAGCGAGGGAGATCCCGGAAACACCATATATTTT. Amino acid sequence: CASSEGDPGNTIYF. Drawing the rest from reference TRBV9 and TRBJ1-3, the complete variable domain is DSGVTQTPKHLITATGQRVTLRCSPRSGDLSVYWYQQSLDQGLQFLIQYYNGEERAKGNILERFSAQQFPDLHSELNLSSLELGDSALYFCASSEGDPGNTIYFGEGSWLTVV.

This clonotype was recorded a few times. Relative to the germline gene, one junction end is altered; a read error may explain this. The chain is built from TRBV9 and TRBJ1-2, with 8 bases lining up with TRBD1. The germline CDR1 and CDR2 sequences are SGDLS and YYNGEE. This CDR3 has 13 residues. Here the CDR3 reads CASSSDRERGCTF. As DNA, the CDR3 is TGTGCCAGCAGCTCGGACAGGGAGCGTGGCTGCACCTTC. The whole variable domain, remainder taken from reference TRBV9 and TRBJ1-2, is DSGVTQTPKHLITATGQRVTLRCSPRSGDLSVYWYQQSLDQGLQFLIQYYNGEERAKGNILERFSAQQFPDLHSELNLSSLELGDSALYFCASSSDRERGCTFGSGTRLTVV.

V gene TRBV7-3 combines with J gene TRBJ1-5; a possible D gene is TRBD1 (5 bases). The CDR3 is 21 amino acids. Deletions cut 2 bases from V and 2 bases from J, with 28 bases between. The V gene's germline CDR1 is SGHTA and CDR2 FQGTGA. CDR3 DNA sequence: TGTGCCAGCAGCTTAGAGGACAACCCCCGGTCGCCCATAAGTGGCAATCAGCCCCAGCATTTT. Translating gives CASSLEDNPRSPISGNQPQHF.

This CDR3 is CASTFIGGPQHF. For the CDR3, the DNA is TGTGCCAGCACCTTCATCGGGGGGCCCCAGCATTTT. This chain uses TRBV12-3 or TRBV12-4 with TRBJ1-5, with D maybe TRBD1 (5 bases). The V end was cut by 7 bases, the J end by 9 bases, with 13 bases between. The CDR3 contains 12 residues.

This clonotype showed up just a few times. This chain uses TRBV14 with TRBJ1-2, with D unclear. The CDR3 sequence is 17 residues long. Trimming removed 3 bases at V and 8 bases at J, with 25 bases between. CDR1 is SGHDN and CDR2 is FVKESK in the germline V gene. In nucleotides, the CDR3 is TGTGCCAGCAGCCATTCGCCCAAAGGGTTTGGCATTACGGGCTACACCTTC. Protein sequence: CASSHSPKGFGITGYTF.